Listed here are 18 T cell receptor beta chains from one sample, sequenced in a study of CD8+CD57+ T cells in acquired aplastic anemia. Before being chosen for sequencing, patients had shown CD8+CD57+ cell expansion by flow cytometry. The TCR beta profiling, which covered VDJ combination and CDR3 sequence, was carried out using genomic DNA as the template. TCRdb processed the reads anew with MiXCR; each CDR3 protein has one entry. The sample records roughly 190,000 distinct CDR3 sequences, around 47% being singletons. The source material was sorted CD4+, CD8+, or CD8+CD57+ T cells (not recorded which) from PBMCs. All receptors derive from a human donor with aplastic anemia.

The chain uses TRBV5-1 and TRBJ2-7; 11 bases are a match to TRBD1. The germline V gene has CDR1 SGHRS and CDR2 YFSETQ. The CDR3 is made up of 15 amino acids. Trimming at V came to 3 bases and at J to 6 bases, leaving 8 bases not matched to a gene. CDR3 coding DNA: TGCGCCAGCAGCTCTGGACAGGGGGCGGTAGGCGAGCAGTACTTC. Its translation is CASSSGQGAVGEQYF.

The V call is TRBV19, the J call TRBJ1-4; D uncertain. V was trimmed by 5 bases and J by 4 bases, leaving 14 bases between them. Germline values: CDR1 LNHDA, CDR2 SQIVND (reference sequence). This CDR3 is built from 15 residues. The CDR3 DNA sequence: TGTGCCAGTAGTGGCGAGGCGGCGTTTAATGAAAAACTGTTTTTT. Translating gives CASSGEAAFNEKLFF.

This clonotype was seen only a few times. The CDR3 nucleotides read TGCAGTGCTAGAGATCAGCAGGGGGCGGACGGGGAGCTGTTTTTT. Its translation is CSARDQQGADGELFF. The rearrangement joins TRBV20-1 to TRBJ2-2; 8 positions match TRBD1. The V gene end was trimmed by 0 bases and the J gene end by 7 bases; junction bases not matched to a gene: 7. CDR1 is DFQATT and CDR2 is SNEGSKA in the germline V gene (reference sequence). The CDR3 runs 15 residues.

This clonotype has a count of ten or more. The J gene is TRBJ1-1, the V gene TRBV6-6; D unclear. Trimming shortened V by 2 bases and J by 2 bases, and 9 bases separated the two germline ends. In germline, CDR1 is MNHNY, CDR2 SVGAGI (reference sequence). The CDR3 runs 14 residues. In DNA form, the CDR3 reads TGTGCCAGCAGTTACGACGGCAAAAACACTGAAGCTTTCTTT. The encoded protein is CASSYDGKNTEAFF.

This clonotype occurred many times. The chain is built from TRBV12-3 or TRBV12-4 and TRBJ2-6, with D unclear. The CDR3 spans 15 residues. V lost 7 bases, J lost 3 bases, and 13 bases lay in between. CDR3 nucleotide sequence: TGTGCCAGCACCCCCAGGCCAGGTGGGGCCAACGTCCTGACTTTC. Translation: CASTPRPGGANVLTF.

This clonotype was seen many times. V usage is TRBV11-3 and J usage is TRBJ1-1; D is unresolved. V was clipped by 7 bases and J by 0 bases, with 15 bases between them. The CDR3 contains 15 residues. Germline V CDR1 and CDR2: SGHNT, YENEEA. The CDR3 DNA sequence: TGTGCCAGCACTACCTCATTGGCAGTGAACACTGAAGCTTTCTTT. Its translation: CASTTSLAVNTEAFF.

The rearrangement links TRBV19 to TRBJ1-2, with 7 positions matching TRBD1. Germline loops: CDR1 LNHDA, CDR2 SQIVND (reference sequence). This CDR3 is built from 14 residues. With V trimmed by 8 bases and J by 4 bases, 10 bases remained unmatched. The DNA for the CDR3 is TGTGCCAGTGGCGCGGGGACAGCAACCTATGGCTACACCTTC. It codes for CASGAGTATYGYTF.

The rearrangement links TRBV11-1 to TRBJ2-2, with D possibly TRBD1 on 6 matching bases. The CDR3 totals 17 residues. Trimming stripped 2 bases from V and 4 bases from J, with 17 bases between. Germline V gives CDR1 SGHAT, CDR2 FQDESV (reference sequence). The CDR3 nucleotides read TGTGCCAGCAGCTTACCTACAGGGCGCGGTGGCACCGGGGAGCTGTTTTTT. This codes for CASSLPTGRGGTGELFF.

V is TRBV11-2 and J is TRBJ2-6, with D hard to call. V shed 1 base and J shed 0 bases, with 4 bases lying between them. The CDR3 length is 15 residues. CDR1 is SGHAT, CDR2 FQNNGV, per germline. The DNA for the CDR3 is TGTGCCAGCAGCTTAGTGCACTCTGGGGCCAACGTCCTGACTTTC. It yields the protein CASSLVHSGANVLTF.

This clonotype was counted many times. The V call is TRBV5-1, the J call TRBJ1-3; D call uncertain. The CDR3 has 14 residues. The germline CDR1 and CDR2 sequences are SGHRS and YFSETQ. With 3 bases removed from V and 0 bases from J, the gap between germline ends came to 7 bases. CDR3 protein: CASSSASSGNTIYF. The DNA for the CDR3 is TGCGCCAGCAGCTCGGCCAGCTCTGGAAACACCATATATTTT.

This clonotype was recorded at least ten times. The DNA for the CDR3 is TGTGCCAGCAGCTTGGCTGATGGGGGTGGACAGCCCCAGCATTTT. Amino acids: CASSLADGGGQPQHF. The chain uses TRBV5-5 and TRBJ1-5; perhaps TRBD1 as D (5 bases). The germline CDR1 and CDR2 sequences are SGHKS and YYEKEE (reference sequence). The germline V and J ends were trimmed by 0 bases and 7 bases, with 14 bases remaining between them. CDR3 length: 15 amino acids.

The chain joins TRBV6-2 or TRBV6-3 to TRBJ2-3; D possibly corresponds to TRBD2 (6 bases). CDR3 length equals 19 residues. V lost 2 bases to trimming and J lost 4 bases, with 25 bases between them. Germline lookup yields CDR1 MNHEY and CDR2 SVGEGT. CDR3 sequence: CASSYDVRRGGVVADTQYF. The CDR3 bases are TGTGCCAGCAGTTACGATGTACGGCGCGGCGGGGTTGTGGCAGATACGCAGTATTTT.

The sample holds a few counts of this clonotype. This chain connects TRBV7-4 to TRBJ2-5; D call uncertain. CDR3 length: 13 amino acids. V lost 0 bases and J 5 bases, leaving 7 bases between the germline ends. Germline V gives CDR1 SGHVT, CDR2 SQSDAQ. The CDR3 DNA is TGTGCCAGCAGCTTAGCGGGATCCGAGACCCAGTACTTC. Protein: CASSLAGSETQYF. The full variable domain, in which reference TRBV7-4 and TRBJ2-5 provide the parts outside the CDR3, is GAGVSQSPRYKVAKRGRDVALRCDSISGHVTLYWYRQTLGQGSEVLTYSQSDAQRDKSGRPSGRFSAERPERSVSTLKIQRTEQGDSAVYLCASSLAGSETQYFGPGTRLLVL.

This clonotype came up many times. The rearrangement joins TRBV7-6 to TRBJ1-1; weak D call: TRBD1 (6 bases). The germline gives CDR1 SGHVS, CDR2 FNYEAQ. V shed 5 bases and J shed 4 bases, with 17 bases lying between them. The CDR3 length is 15 residues. CDR3 loop: CASSPEHRVVTEAFF. CDR3 in DNA: TGTGCCAGCAGCCCAGAACACAGGGTTGTCACTGAAGCTTTCTTT. The full variable domain, rest sourced from reference TRBV7-6 and TRBJ1-1, is GAGVSQSPRYKVTKRGQDVALRCDPISGHVSLYWYRQALGQGPEFLTYFNYEAQQDKSGLPNDRFSAERPEGSISTLTIQRTEQRDSAMYRCASSPEHRVVTEAFFGQGTRLTVV.

The gene calls are TRBV2 and TRBJ2-1, with 10 bases matching TRBD2. The CDR3 is 15 amino acids. CDR1 and CDR2 from the germline V gene are SNHLY and FYNNEI. V gave up 7 bases and J gave up 8 bases; unmatched junction bases: 11. CDR3 sequence reads: CASTSSGRGRDEQFF. DNA for the CDR3: TGTGCCAGCACGTCTAGCGGGAGAGGAAGAGATGAGCAGTTCTTC. Together with reference TRBV2 and TRBJ2-1, the CDR3 gives the full variable domain: EPEVTQTPSHQVTQMGQEVILRCVPISNHLYFYWYRQILGQKVEFLVSFYNNEISEKSEIFDDQFSVERPDGSNFTLKIRSTKLEDSAMYFCASTSSGRGRDEQFFGPGTRLTVL.

This clonotype was seen a single time. V gene TRBV24-1 combines with J gene TRBJ1-5, with D tentatively TRBD1 (6 bases). The V end lost 3 bases, the J end lost 7 bases, and 12 bases lay between the germline ends. The CDR3 has 14 residues. Germline CDR1 and CDR2: KGHDR and SFDVKD. As DNA, the CDR3 is TGTGCCACCAGTGATGGGGGCGAGGAGCAGCCCCAGCATTTT. This translates into CATSDGGEEQPQHF.

In regard to this clonotype: A read error is likely, as this CDR3 ends without the conserved phenylalanine or tryptophan. The limits of the CDR3 on the DNA are not certain, so only TCRdb's listed CDR3 is given. The chain is built from TRBV29-1 and TRBJ2-3. The length of the CDR3 is 11 amino acids, counting both ends. Germline V gene lookup returns CDR1 SQVTM and CDR2 ANQGSEA. The CDR3 sequence is CSVVETDTHYS.

Notes on this clonotype: One end of the junction fails to match germline, which may point to a read error. The chain recombines TRBV7-9 with TRBJ1-1; D ambiguous. CDR1 and CDR2 (germline): SEHNR, FQNEAQ (reference sequence). The CDR3 runs to 13 residues. The CDR3 reads CAGRLTENTEAFF. CDR3 DNA sequence: TGTGCCGGCAGGCTAACAGAGAACACTGAAGCTTTCTTT.